This is a list of T cell receptor beta chains from one sample in a study of blood T cells in healthy people across ages. MiXCR, applied by TCRdb to the 5' RACE reads, yields one record per CDR3 protein. The sample yields 600,000 or so distinct CDR3 sequences, 40% to 55% seen once. Sequences were obtained from blood. These receptor sequences come from a man older than 75 in good health. CDR3s include the opening cysteine and the closing phenylalanine or tryptophan. Each record gives: D gene, V gene, J gene, clone size, CDR3 protein, CDR3 DNA. The D gene is left open where the match is weak. A row's size may be missing; if present it is once, few, many or a size class.

>TRBD1|TRBV12-3/TRBV12-4|TRBJ1-1|.
CATGGDLGREAFF
TGTGCCACAGGGGGGGACCTAGGGCGTGAAGCTTTCTTT
>.|TRBV7-2|TRBJ1-4|few
CASHRDPATNEKLFF
TGTGCCAGTCACCGGGACCCTGCAACTAATGAAAAACTGTTTTTT
>.|TRBV28|TRBJ1-6|.
CASRAYGNSPLHF
TGTGCCAGCAGGGCCTATGGGAATTCACCCCTCCACTTT
>.|TRBV6-1|TRBJ1-2|once
CASSGVRGGYGYTF
TGTGCCAGCAGTGGAGTCAGGGGAGGCTATGGCTACACCTTC
>.|TRBV6-6|TRBJ2-7|many
CASSVSLSSYEQYF
TGTGCCAGCAGTGTCAGTTTGAGCTCCTACGAGCAGTACTTC
>TRBD2|TRBV2|TRBJ2-3|.
CASSLRLAGGKDTQYF
TGTGCCAGCAGTCTGAGACTAGCGGGGGGGAAGGATACGCAGTATTTT
>.|TRBV28|TRBJ2-7|.
CASRTGTYNEQYF
TGTGCCAGCAGGACAGGCACCTACAATGAGCAGTACTTC
>TRBD2|TRBV10-3|TRBJ2-3|.
CAISSRTSGNTDTQYF
TGTGCCATCAGTTCCAGGACTAGCGGGAACACAGATACGCAGTATTTT
>TRBD1|TRBV20-1|TRBJ2-1|.
CSARDPNRDRGKDEQFF
TGCAGTGCTAGAGATCCGAACCGGGACAGGGGGAAAGATGAGCAGTTCTTC
>TRBD1|TRBV7-2|TRBJ2-5|few
CASRPTGTETQYF
TGTGCCAGCAGACCGACAGGGACAGAGACCCAGTACTTC
>TRBD2|TRBV3-1|TRBJ2-7|.
CASSPDGGASTEQYF
TGTGCCAGCAGCCCTGACGGGGGGGCATCAACCGAGCAGTACTTC
>TRBD1|TRBV5-1|TRBJ2-7|.
CASSSTQGQISYEQYF
TGCGCCAGCAGCTCAACCCAGGGACAGATCTCCTACGAGCAGTACTTC
>.|TRBV4-3|TRBJ1-1|.
CAGSQDPLRRAFF
TGCGCCGGCAGCCAAGACCCCCTCCGGAGAGCTTTCTTT
>TRBD1|TRBV25-1|TRBJ1-6|once
CASSERTGASPLHF
TGTGCCAGCAGTGAGCGGACAGGGGCTTCACCCCTCCACTTT
>.|TRBV5-1|TRBJ1-2|many
CASSLRDGYTF
TGCGCCAGCAGCTTGCGGGATGGCTACACCTTC
>.|TRBV25-1|TRBJ2-4|.
CASSPGGDSPAKNIQYF
TGTGCCAGCAGCCCAGGGGGGGACTCCCCGGCCAAAAACATTCAGTACTTC
>TRBD1|TRBV6-5|TRBJ1-1|few
CASSQGQGGPEAFF
TGTGCCAGCAGTCAGGGACAGGGGGGCCCTGAAGCTTTCTTT
>TRBD1|TRBV7-2|TRBJ1-6|few
CASRGQLANSPLHF
TGTGCCAGCAGGGGACAGTTAGCGAATTCACCCCTCCACTTT
>.|TRBV20-1|TRBJ2-1|.
CSATGSPNEQFF
TGCAGTGCTACGGGAAGTCCTAATGAGCAGTTCTTC
>.|TRBV15|TRBJ2-1|few
CATSRRGGGVGNEQFF
TGTGCCACCAGCAGACGAGGAGGTGGGGTGGGCAATGAGCAGTTCTTC
>TRBD2|TRBV6-1|TRBJ2-3|.
CASSEVTSGSTDTQYF
TGTGCCAGCAGTGAAGTCACTAGCGGGAGCACAGATACGCAGTATTTT
>.|TRBV7-2|TRBJ1-2|.
CASSFDSLQGYTF
TGTGCCAGCAGTTTTGACAGCCTTCAGGGCTACACCTTC
>TRBD2|TRBV7-9|TRBJ2-1|.
CASSSTSGRALNEQFF
TGTGCCAGCAGCTCAACTAGCGGGAGGGCCCTCAATGAGCAGTTCTTC
>.|TRBV20-1|TRBJ2-3|few
CSARDLDTDTQYF
TGCAGTGCTAGAGATCTGGACACAGATACGCAGTATTTT
>.|TRBV7-9|TRBJ2-3|.
CVSSSGLQSTDTQYF
TGTGTCAGCAGCTCGGGACTGCAGAGCACAGATACGCAGTATTTT
>TRBD2|TRBV7-2|TRBJ2-5|once
CASSWDSGSGKTQYF
TGTGCCAGCAGCTGGGATAGCGGGAGTGGAAAGACCCAGTACTTC
>TRBD2|TRBV7-2|TRBJ2-7|few
CASSLGSSGISYEQYF
TGTGCCAGCAGCTTAGGATCAAGCGGGATCTCCTACGAGCAGTACTTC
>.|TRBV14|TRBJ2-1|.
CASSQGPRVYYNERFF
TGTGCCAGCAGCCAAGGTCCCAGGGTATACTACAATGAGCGGTTCTTC
>.|TRBV7-2|TRBJ1-1|.
CASSLAGQMMNTEAFF
TGTGCCAGCAGCCTCGCCGGACAGATGATGAACACTGAAGCTTTCTTT
>.|TRBV9|TRBJ2-5|once
CASSVDEETQYF
TGTGCCAGCAGCGTAGATGAAGAGACCCAGTACTTC
>TRBD1|TRBV27|TRBJ2-7|.
CASSGPRDSSYEQYF
TGTGCCAGCAGCGGCCCCCGGGACAGCTCCTACGAGCAGTACTTC
>TRBD1|TRBV5-1|TRBJ1-2|few
CASSLDPTGDSGYTF
TGCGCCAGCAGCTTGGACCCGACAGGGGACTCTGGCTACACCTTC
>.|TRBV4-3|TRBJ1-5|.
CASSQDHMGGNQPQHF
TGCGCCAGCAGCCAAGACCATATGGGGGGAAATCAGCCCCAGCATTTT
>.|TRBV20-1|TRBJ2-1|.
CSVGDVGNEQFF
TGCAGTGTAGGGGATGTGGGGAATGAGCAGTTCTTC
>TRBD2|TRBV29-1|TRBJ2-3|.
CSVEESPGLAGAGGTDTQYF
TGCAGCGTTGAAGAGTCGCCGGGACTAGCGGGGGCCGGGGGCACAGATACGCAGTATTTT
>.|TRBV5-1|TRBJ1-2|.
CASSLDMEGYTF
TGCGCCAGCAGCTTGGACATGGAGGGCTACACCTTC
>TRBD2|TRBV4-1|TRBJ2-5|.
CASSQDSGGLAGDRLETQYF
TGCGCCAGCAGCCAAGATTCCGGAGGATTAGCGGGAGATCGGCTGGAGACCCAGTACTTC
>.|TRBV5-5|TRBJ2-1|.
CASSPERAEQFF
TGTGCCAGCAGCCCCGAACGGGCCGAGCAGTTCTTC
>.|TRBV27|TRBJ2-1|.
CASSRGPAGYNEQFF
TGTGCCAGCAGTAGGGGACCAGCGGGCTACAATGAGCAGTTCTTC
>.|TRBV7-2|TRBJ1-2|few
CASSFIDGGYTF
TGTGCCAGCAGCTTCATTGATGGTGGCTACACCTTC
>TRBD1|TRBV6-1|TRBJ2-5|.
CASRLEPTGAQETQYF
TGTGCCAGCAGACTTGAACCCACAGGGGCCCAAGAGACCCAGTACTTC
>.|TRBV7-2|TRBJ2-1|few
CASSLDGAWTYNEQFF
TGTGCCAGCAGCTTAGACGGAGCTTGGACCTACAATGAGCAGTTCTTC
>.|TRBV20-1|TRBJ2-3|few
CSATNMVGSTDTQYF
TGCAGTGCTACTAATATGGTCGGTAGCACAGATACGCAGTATTTT
>.|TRBV6-1|TRBJ2-3|.
CASSVFGGNTQYF
TGTGCCAGCAGTGTCTTCGGGGGAAATACGCAGTATTTT
>.|TRBV29-1|TRBJ1-1|.
CSATRSSSLNTEAFF
TGCAGCGCAACCCGATCGAGTTCGCTGAACACTGAAGCTTTCTTT
>.|TRBV5-6|TRBJ2-7|.
CASSPSRDEYEQYF
TGTGCCAGCAGCCCGTCCCGGGACGAATACGAGCAGTACTTC
>.|TRBV2|TRBJ2-2|.
CASRPGPNTGELFF
TGTGCCAGCAGACCCGGACCCAACACCGGGGAGCTGTTTTTT
>TRBD2|TRBV20-1|TRBJ2-2|.
CSARERDWGGELFF
TGCAGTGCAAGAGAGCGGGATTGGGGCGGGGAGCTGTTTTTT
>.|TRBV18|TRBJ1-1|.
CASSPPPMTGGPEAFF
TGTGCCAGCTCACCACCGCCGATGACAGGCGGACCTGAAGCTTTCTTT
>TRBD2|TRBV7-9|TRBJ2-1|few
CASTISGSEYNEQFF
TGTGCCAGCACCATTAGCGGGAGTGAGTACAATGAGCAGTTCTTC
>.|TRBV27|TRBJ2-2|.
CASSFGPKVGTGELFF
TGTGCCAGCAGTTTTGGGCCGAAAGTGGGCACCGGGGAGCTGTTTTTT
>.|TRBV20-1|TRBJ2-5|few
CSALTGRYQETQYF
TGCAGTGCCCTGACAGGGAGGTACCAAGAGACCCAGTACTTC